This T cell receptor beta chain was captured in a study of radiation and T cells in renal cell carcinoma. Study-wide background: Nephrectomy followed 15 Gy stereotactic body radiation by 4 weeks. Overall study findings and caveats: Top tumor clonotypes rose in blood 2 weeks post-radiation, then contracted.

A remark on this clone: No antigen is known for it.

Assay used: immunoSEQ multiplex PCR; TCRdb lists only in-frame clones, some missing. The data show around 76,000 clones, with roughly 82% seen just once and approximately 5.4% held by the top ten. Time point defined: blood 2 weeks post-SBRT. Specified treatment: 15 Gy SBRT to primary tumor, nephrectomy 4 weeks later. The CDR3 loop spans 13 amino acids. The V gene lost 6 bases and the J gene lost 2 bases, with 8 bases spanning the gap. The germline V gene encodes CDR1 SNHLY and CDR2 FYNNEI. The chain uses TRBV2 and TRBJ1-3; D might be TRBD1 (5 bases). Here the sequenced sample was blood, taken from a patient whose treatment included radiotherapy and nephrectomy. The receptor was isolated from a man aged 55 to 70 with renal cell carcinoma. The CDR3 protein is CASRRGPGNTIYF. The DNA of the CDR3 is TGTGCCAGCAGGAGGGGACCTGGAAACACCATATATTTT.